This TCR beta chain derives from a study of shared clonotypes between healthy human individuals. Selected positively for CCR7 and CD45RO-negative, naive CD8 cells excluded terminally differentiated effector memory CD45RA+ cells. Whole-study results and caveats: Naive CD4 clonotype sharing across a few donors was about 5.3%.

Note on this clone: What it binds is unknown.

Researchers divided each subset's genomic DNA evenly across several immunoSEQ plates. Data came from immunoSEQ multiplex PCR; TCRdb stores just in-frame clones and leaves some out. Altogether hundreds of thousands of clones are present, approximately 96% being singletons, with the ten largest covering 0.11%. The material sequenced was naive CD8+ T cells sorted from blood. This TCR was recovered from a woman aged 25 to 39 in good health.

CDR3 loop: CASSFPKLTGEQETQYF. The CDR3 DNA reads TGTGCCAGCAGCTTCCCCAAGCTAACAGGGGAGCAAGAGACCCAGTACTTC. The gene calls are TRBV7-9 and TRBJ2-5; 7 positions match TRBD1. This CDR3 has 17 residues. The trim removed 3 bases at V and 2 bases at J, leaving 12 bases unmatched. Germline values: CDR1 SEHNR, CDR2 FQNEAQ (reference sequence).